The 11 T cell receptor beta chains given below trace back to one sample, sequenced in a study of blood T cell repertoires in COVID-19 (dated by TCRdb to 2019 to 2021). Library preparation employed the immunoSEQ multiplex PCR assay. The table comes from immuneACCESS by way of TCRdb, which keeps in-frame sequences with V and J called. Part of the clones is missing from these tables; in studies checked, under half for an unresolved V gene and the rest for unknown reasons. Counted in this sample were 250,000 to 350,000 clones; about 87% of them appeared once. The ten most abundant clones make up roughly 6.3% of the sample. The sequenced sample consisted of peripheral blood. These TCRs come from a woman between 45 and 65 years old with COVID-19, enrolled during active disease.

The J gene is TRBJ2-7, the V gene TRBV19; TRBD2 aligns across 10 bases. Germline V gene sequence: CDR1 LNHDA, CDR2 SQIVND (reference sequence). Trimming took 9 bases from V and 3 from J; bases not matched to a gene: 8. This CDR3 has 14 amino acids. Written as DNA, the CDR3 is TGTGCCAGCTCCACCGGGACTAGCGTCTACGAGCAGTACTTC. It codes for CASSTGTSVYEQYF.

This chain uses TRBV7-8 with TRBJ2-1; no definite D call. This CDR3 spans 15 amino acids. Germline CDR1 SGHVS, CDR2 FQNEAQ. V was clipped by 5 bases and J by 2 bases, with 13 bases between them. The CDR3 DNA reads TGTGCCAGCAGCCGACCGAACAGTGCCTACAATGAGCAGTTCTTC. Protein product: CASSRPNSAYNEQFF.

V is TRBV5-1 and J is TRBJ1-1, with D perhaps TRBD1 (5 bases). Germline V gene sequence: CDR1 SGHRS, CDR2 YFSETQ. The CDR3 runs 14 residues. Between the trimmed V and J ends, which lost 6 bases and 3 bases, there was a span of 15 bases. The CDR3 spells CASTPWGGDTEAFF. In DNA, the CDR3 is TGCGCCAGCACCCCATGGGGGGGAGACACTGAAGCTTTCTTT.

CDR3: CASSFLAGGYEQYF. CDR3 coding DNA: TGTGCCAGCAGCTTTCTCGCGGGGGGCTACGAGCAGTACTTC. The chain employs TRBV7-2 and TRBJ2-7; 8 nucleotides line up with TRBD2. The germline CDR1 and CDR2 sequences are SGHTA and FQGNSA. The junction had 4 bases not matched to a gene; V was cut back by 3 bases and J by 3 bases. This CDR3 region has 14 residues.

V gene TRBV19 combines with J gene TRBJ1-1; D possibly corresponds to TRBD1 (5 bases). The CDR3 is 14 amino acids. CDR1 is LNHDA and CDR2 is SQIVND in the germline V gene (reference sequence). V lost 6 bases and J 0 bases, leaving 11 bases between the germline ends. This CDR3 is CASSPRVMNTEAFF. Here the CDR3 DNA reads TGTGCCAGTAGCCCCAGGGTCATGAACACTGAAGCTTTCTTT.

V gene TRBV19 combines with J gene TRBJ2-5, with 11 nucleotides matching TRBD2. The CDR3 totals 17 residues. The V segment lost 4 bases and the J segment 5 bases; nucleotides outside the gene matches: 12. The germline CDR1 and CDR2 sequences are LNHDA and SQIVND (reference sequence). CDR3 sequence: CASSTGTSGIRRETQYF. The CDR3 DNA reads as TGTGCCAGTAGTACCGGGACTAGCGGAATCAGGAGGGAGACCCAGTACTTC.

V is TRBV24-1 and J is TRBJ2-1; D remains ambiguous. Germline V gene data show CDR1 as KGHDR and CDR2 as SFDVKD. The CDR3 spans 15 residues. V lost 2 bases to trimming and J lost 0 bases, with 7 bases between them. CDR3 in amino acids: CATSDSWSSYNEQFF. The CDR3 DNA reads TGTGCCACCAGTGATTCGTGGAGCTCCTACAATGAGCAGTTCTTC.

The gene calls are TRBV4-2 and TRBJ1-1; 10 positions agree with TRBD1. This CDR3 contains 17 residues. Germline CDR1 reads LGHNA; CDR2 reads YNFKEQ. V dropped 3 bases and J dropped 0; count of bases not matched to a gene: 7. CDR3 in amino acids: CASSHGDRGTMNTEAFF. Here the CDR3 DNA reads TGTGCCAGCAGCCACGGGGACAGGGGAACCATGAACACTGAAGCTTTCTTT.

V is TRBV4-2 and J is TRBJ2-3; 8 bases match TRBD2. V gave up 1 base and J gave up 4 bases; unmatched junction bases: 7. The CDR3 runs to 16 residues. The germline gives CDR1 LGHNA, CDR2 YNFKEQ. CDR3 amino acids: CASSQAVAGSADTQYF. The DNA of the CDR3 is TGTGCCAGCAGCCAAGCCGTAGCGGGATCGGCAGATACGCAGTATTTT.

CDR3 nucleotide sequence: TGTGCCAGCAGTTTAAAATCTGGGGGGTATGAGCAGTTCTTC. Its protein product is CASSLKSGGYEQFF. The chain has TRBV27 and TRBJ2-1; maybe TRBD2 (6 bases). Germline V gives CDR1 MNHEY, CDR2 SMNVEV (reference sequence). V shed 2 bases and J shed 8 bases, with 13 bases lying between them. This CDR3 region has 14 residues.

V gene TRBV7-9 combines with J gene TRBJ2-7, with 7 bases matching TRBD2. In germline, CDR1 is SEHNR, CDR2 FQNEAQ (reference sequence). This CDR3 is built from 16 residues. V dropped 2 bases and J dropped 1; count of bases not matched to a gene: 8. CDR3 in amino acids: CASSLRSQGLSYEQYF. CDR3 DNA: TGTGCCAGCAGCTTAAGGAGTCAGGGACTATCCTACGAGCAGTACTTC.